This T cell receptor (beta chain) derives from a study of shared clonotypes between healthy human individuals. Whole-study results and caveats: The generation probabilities recorded for non-shared clonotypes fell below those of clonotypes shared by all four donors.

Investigators divided CD4+ cells into CD45RA+ naive and CD45RA-negative memory subsets. The germline V and J ends were trimmed by 2 bases and 7 bases, with 15 bases remaining between them. The germline gives CDR1 SGHNT, CDR2 YYREEE (reference sequence). This CDR3 has 15 residues. As handled by the study authors: Junction-only immunoSEQ sequences carried no quality scores, so filtering differed. Clones were sequenced by immunoSEQ multiplex PCR, and TCRdb holds only the in-frame ones, with some missing. The D gene and trimming were derived from the DNA, and the V and J assignments and clone size from that table. The sample carries about 1 million clones, roughly 80% recorded once. This clone was detected ten times or more. Its specificity is not known.

This clonotype originated in a man aged 18 to 35 in good health. Sequencing input: memory CD4+ T cells sorted from blood. Subset reported: CD45RA-negative fraction. V usage is TRBV5-4 and J usage is TRBJ1-4; tentatively, D is TRBD1 (5 bases). The CDR3 region is CASSLAGLDTEKLFF. In DNA, the CDR3 is TGTGCCAGCAGCTTAGCGGGTTTGGACACTGAAAAACTGTTTTTT.